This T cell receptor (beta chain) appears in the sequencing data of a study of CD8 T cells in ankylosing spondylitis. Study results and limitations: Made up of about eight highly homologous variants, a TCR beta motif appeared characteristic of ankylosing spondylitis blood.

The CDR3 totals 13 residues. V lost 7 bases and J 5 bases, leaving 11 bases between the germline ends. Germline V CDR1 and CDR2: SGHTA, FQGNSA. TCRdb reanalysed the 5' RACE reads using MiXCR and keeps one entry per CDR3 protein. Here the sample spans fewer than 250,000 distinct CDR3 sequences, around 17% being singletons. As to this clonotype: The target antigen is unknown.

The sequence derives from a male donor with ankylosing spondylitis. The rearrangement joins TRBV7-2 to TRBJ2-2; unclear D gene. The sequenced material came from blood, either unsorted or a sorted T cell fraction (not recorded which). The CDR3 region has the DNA TGTGCCAGCAACAGAGGAGTAACCGGGGAGCTGTTTTTT. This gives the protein CASNRGVTGELFF.